The 28 T cell receptor beta chains reported below all come from one sample, sequenced in a study of lymphopenia after photon versus proton radiotherapy. This table comes from immunoSEQ multiplex PCR, and its TCRdb copy is limited to in-frame clones, with some not included. The profile shows some 40,000 clones, approximately 90% of them singletons. Sequencing used peripheral blood, obtained from a patient treated with photon-based radiotherapy. Source of these receptors: a man aged 55 to 70 with cholangiocarcinoma.

The gene calls are TRBV18 and TRBJ2-7, with 15 bases that match TRBD2. The CDR3 sequence is 15 residues long. With 2 bases clipped from V and 7 bases from J, the junction kept 3 bases outside the gene matches. The germline CDR1 and CDR2 sequences are KGHSH and LQKENI. The CDR3 DNA follows: TGTGCCAGCTCACCAGGACTAGCGGGAGGGGGAGAGCAGTACTTC. This gives the protein CASSPGLAGGGEQYF.

The chain combines TRBV9 with TRBJ2-7; D not resolved. The germline V gene has CDR1 SGDLS and CDR2 YYNGEE. With 0 bases removed from V and 5 bases from J, the gap between germline ends came to 15 bases. There are 15 residues in the CDR3. The DNA of the CDR3 is TGTGCCAGCAGCGTAGATTTGGTGCCGGTCCACGAGCAGTACTTC. Translated, it gives CASSVDLVPVHEQYF.

This chain joins TRBV27 and TRBJ1-5; D is uncertain. CDR3 length: 17 residues. Germline CDR1 is MNHEY and CDR2 is SMNVEV (reference sequence). V was shortened by 7 bases and J by 3 bases, with 22 bases between the two germline ends. CDR3 sequence: CASTPTASDLINQPQHF. The CDR3 nucleotides read TGTGCCAGCACCCCGACGGCGTCAGATTTAATCAATCAGCCCCAGCATTTT.

The chain links TRBV5-1 to TRBJ2-7, with D perhaps being TRBD1 or TRBD2 (6 bases each). V dropped 1 base and J dropped 0 bases, with 14 bases sitting between them. CDR1 and CDR2 from the germline V gene are SGHRS and YFSETQ. This CDR3 is 16 amino acids long. Written as DNA, the CDR3 is TGCGCCAGCAGCTTGAATCCGGGGGCGGGCTCCTACGAGCAGTACTTC. Amino acid sequence: CASSLNPGAGSYEQYF.

The J gene is TRBJ1-6, the V gene TRBV9, with TRBD1 matching 8 bases. Trimming at V came to 0 bases and at J to 10 bases, leaving 3 bases not matched to a gene. Germline assignment: CDR1 SGDLS and CDR2 YYNGEE. The CDR3 loop spans 14 amino acids. As DNA, the CDR3 is TGTGCCAGCAGCGTAGAACAGGGGGACTCACCCCTCCACTTT. Translation: CASSVEQGDSPLHF.

The V and J genes are TRBV13 and TRBJ1-1, with no clear D. Germline lookup yields CDR1 PRHDT and CDR2 FYEKMQ (reference sequence). V lost 4 bases, J lost 11 bases, and 17 bases lay in between. The length of the CDR3 is 13 residues. The CDR3 region is CASSSVLEGAAFF. The CDR3 DNA reads TGTGCCAGCAGCTCCGTTTTAGAGGGAGCGGCTTTCTTT.

This sequence joins TRBV6-1 and TRBJ2-7; D gene ambiguous. Germline V gene lookup returns CDR1 MNHNS and CDR2 SASEGT. The CDR3 sequence is 15 residues long. V was trimmed by 6 bases and J by 0 bases, leaving 15 bases between them. DNA of the CDR3: TGTGCCAGCAGCTCCATTGGCAGTAGCTCCTACGAGCAGTACTTC. The encoded protein is CASSSIGSSSYEQYF.

This clone was recorded once. The V gene is TRBV18, the J gene TRBJ2-1, with TRBD1 as a possible D gene (6 bases). The CDR3 spans 15 residues. Germline CDR1 KGHSH, CDR2 LQKENI. Trimming took off 2 bases at V and 4 bases at J, with 12 bases between the two ends. The CDR3 region is CASSPRQDLYNEQFF. CDR3 DNA sequence: TGTGCCAGCTCACCAAGACAGGACTTATACAATGAGCAGTTCTTC.

V is TRBV19 and J is TRBJ2-3, with D tentatively TRBD1 or TRBD2 (6 bases each). Germline-derived CDR1 and CDR2 are LNHDA and SQIVND (reference sequence). The V and J ends lost 3 bases and 4 bases respectively, with 14 bases between them. The CDR3 sequence is 15 residues long. CDR3 in amino acids: CASSMGPGGSDTQYF. The CDR3 region has the DNA TGTGCCAGTAGTATGGGGCCCGGGGGCTCAGATACGCAGTATTTT.

The J gene is TRBJ2-1, the V gene TRBV18; no definite D call. Germline V gene data show CDR1 as KGHSH and CDR2 as LQKENI. The CDR3 totals 16 residues. The V and J ends lost 1 base and 4 bases respectively, with 14 bases between them. The CDR3 DNA reads as TGTGCCAGCTCACCACGGGAAGGGCTCACTTACAATGAGCAGTTCTTC. Amino acids: CASSPREGLTYNEQFF. The whole variable domain, filled in from reference TRBV18 and TRBJ2-1, reads NAGVMQNPRHLVRRRGQEARLRCSPMKGHSHVYWYRQLPEEGLKFMVYLQKENIIDESGMPKERFSAEFPKEGPSILRIQQVVRGDSAAYFCASSPREGLTYNEQFFGPGTRLTVL.

This chain links TRBV10-3 with TRBJ1-5, with TRBD1 matching 8 bases. Per germline, CDR1 ENHRY and CDR2 SYGVKD. The ends lost 3 bases at V and 6 bases at J; junction bases unmatched: 1. The CDR3 covers 13 residues. The CDR3 DNA reads as TGTGCCATCAGTGATGACAGGGGTCAGCCCCAGCATTTT. It specifies CAISDDRGQPQHF.

The V gene is TRBV4-3, the J gene TRBJ2-2; unclear D gene. Germline CDR1 and CDR2: LGHNA and YSLEER. Trimming cost V 4 bases and J 4 bases, with 22 bases left between them. The CDR3 spans 18 residues. CDR3 amino acids: CASSRRLVRVGTTGELFF. Written as DNA, the CDR3 is TGCGCCAGCAGCCGACGGTTGGTTAGGGTAGGAACCACCGGGGAGCTGTTTTTT.

This chain uses TRBV6-6 with TRBJ2-2, with D perhaps given as TRBD1 or TRBD2 (6 bases each). The length of the CDR3 is 16 residues. Germline loops: CDR1 MNHNY, CDR2 SVGAGI (reference sequence). V lost 8 bases and J lost 3, with 19 bases in between. The CDR3 is CASFPGGVVDTGELFF. CDR3 DNA: TGTGCCAGCTTCCCCGGGGGCGTCGTCGACACCGGGGAGCTGTTTTTT.

This chain uses TRBV21-1 with TRBJ1-6. TRBV21-1 is listed as a pseudogene. The CDR3 is 18 residues long. For the CDR3, the DNA is TGTGCCAGCACCCCTCCGACGCCGGGGAGGGAGATTTTTTCACCCCTCCACTTT. Translating it yields CASTPPTPGREIFSPLHF.

The chain has TRBV7-8 and TRBJ1-2, with 7 bases aligning to TRBD1. Germline CDR1 and CDR2: SGHVS and FQNEAQ. V was pared by 4 bases and J by 2 bases, with 1 base of the junction left unmatched. This CDR3 is built from 13 residues. CDR3 nucleotide sequence: TGTGCCAGCAGCTCGGGACAGAACTATGGCTACACCTTC. Protein product: CASSSGQNYGYTF.

CDR3 nucleotides: TGTGCCAGCAGAACCGGGACGGAATACGAGCAGTACTTC. Translated: CASRTGTEYEQYF. The chain joins TRBV28 to TRBJ2-7, with D possibly being TRBD1 or TRBD2 (5 bases each). CDR1 is MDHEN and CDR2 is SYDVKM in the germline V gene. The V gene lost 6 bases and the J gene lost 4 bases, with 13 bases spanning the gap. The CDR3 consists of 13 residues.

V gene TRBV19 combines with J gene TRBJ2-3; D call uncertain. Trimming took off 3 bases at V and 6 bases at J, with 4 bases between the two ends. The CDR3 covers 11 residues. Germline V CDR1 and CDR2: LNHDA, SQIVND (reference sequence). CDR3 bases: TGTGCCAGTAGTATCGGGGATACGCAGTATTTT. Its protein product is CASSIGDTQYF.

The chain uses TRBV28 and TRBJ2-1, with 8 bases aligning to TRBD2. J lost 6 bases, V lost 2 bases, and 3 bases had no gene match. Germline assignment: CDR1 MDHEN and CDR2 SYDVKM. This CDR3 spans 14 amino acids. CDR3 DNA: TGTGCCAGCAGTTTAATACTAGCGGTCAATGAGCAGTTCTTC. Its protein product is CASSLILAVNEQFF.

The chain is built from TRBV11-2 and TRBJ1-1; D is ambiguous. Germline values: CDR1 SGHAT, CDR2 FQNNGV. The CDR3 length is 13 residues. The V end lost 2 bases, the J end lost 0 bases, and 4 bases lay between the germline ends. DNA for the CDR3: TGTGCCAGCAGCTTATCCGTGAACACTGAAGCTTTCTTT. Residues: CASSLSVNTEAFF. Full variable domain (outside the CDR3, taken from reference TRBV11-2 and TRBJ1-1): EAGVAQSPRYKIIEKRQSVAFWCNPISGHATLYWYQQILGQGPKLLIQFQNNGVVDDSQLPKDRFSAERLKGVDSTLKIQPAKLEDSAVYLCASSLSVNTEAFFGQGTRLTVV.

The V and J genes are TRBV4-1 and TRBJ2-3; D is unresolved. V was trimmed by 0 bases and J by 6 bases, leaving 10 bases between them. Per germline, CDR1 MGHRA and CDR2 YSYEKL. The CDR3 loop spans 14 amino acids. CDR3 amino acids: CASSQEWSSDTQYF. CDR3 in DNA: TGCGCCAGCAGCCAAGAATGGTCGTCGGATACGCAGTATTTT.

The chain has TRBV28 and TRBJ1-2, with D perhaps matching TRBD1 (5 bases). The V end lost 7 bases, the J end lost 4 bases, and 16 bases lay between the germline ends. CDR3 length: 14 amino acids. Germline CDR1 and CDR2: MDHEN and SYDVKM. This CDR3 is CASKLTVEGYGYTF. For the CDR3, the DNA is TGTGCCAGCAAACTGACAGTCGAGGGCTATGGCTACACCTTC.

This sequence joins TRBV7-9 and TRBJ2-7; possibly TRBD2 for D (6 bases). CDR1 and CDR2 from the germline V gene are SEHNR and FQNEAQ (reference sequence). CDR3 size: 17 residues. V was clipped by 7 bases and J by 2 bases, with 24 bases between them. In DNA form, the CDR3 reads TGTGCCAGCACCCCCCTGGGAGGAGCTAGGGGAACCTACGAGCAGTACTTC. Its translation is CASTPLGGARGTYEQYF.

CDR3 loop: CASSLTLAGGREQYF. CDR3 nucleotides: TGTGCCAGCAGCCTGACCCTAGCGGGAGGGCGAGAGCAGTACTTC. This rearrangement joins TRBV27 to TRBJ2-7; 12 nucleotides align to TRBD2. The CDR3 spans 15 residues. The V and J ends lost 6 bases and 7 bases, in that order; junction bases with no gene match: 10. CDR1 and CDR2 from the germline V gene are MNHEY and SMNVEV (reference sequence).

The J gene is TRBJ2-7, the V gene TRBV7-2; 9 positions match TRBD2. With V trimmed by 4 bases and J by 6 bases, 10 bases remained unmatched. Germline V gene sequence: CDR1 SGHTA, CDR2 FQGNSA. The CDR3 covers 15 residues. This CDR3 reads CASSWGIAGVGEQYF. The CDR3 DNA follows: TGTGCCAGCAGCTGGGGGATAGCGGGAGTGGGCGAGCAGTACTTC.

The chain combines TRBV7-6 with TRBJ2-3, with TRBD2 matching over 7 bases. This CDR3 has 17 amino acids. From germline, CDR1 is SGHVS and CDR2 FNYEAQ. With V trimmed by 2 bases and J by 0 bases, 8 bases remained unmatched. CDR3: CASSLPGGSASTDTQYF. The CDR3 region has the DNA TGTGCCAGCAGCTTACCCGGGGGGAGCGCTAGCACAGATACGCAGTATTTT.

This clone was counted only a few times. The chain joins TRBV28 to TRBJ1-5; D call uncertain. The length of the CDR3 is 12 residues. Trimming pared 10 bases from V and 6 bases from J, leaving 13 bases between. The germline gives CDR1 MDHEN, CDR2 SYDVKM. The CDR3 loop reads CATLIVSQPQHF. In nucleotides, the CDR3 is TGTGCCACCCTGATCGTTAGTCAGCCCCAGCATTTT.

V usage is TRBV7-9 and J usage is TRBJ1-6, with D uncertain. The CDR3 sequence is 12 residues long. Germline V lookup: CDR1 SEHNR, CDR2 FQNEAQ (reference sequence). In DNA form, the CDR3 reads TGTGCGTCGGCAGTCTATAATTCACCCCTCCACTTT. Translated, it gives CASAVYNSPLHF.

This rearrangement joins TRBV28 to TRBJ1-2, with D possibly matching TRBD1 (6 bases). CDR3 length equals 14 residues. Germline V gene sequence: CDR1 MDHEN, CDR2 SYDVKM. V gave up 6 bases and J gave up 8 bases, with 19 bases separating them. The CDR3 here is CASRPSGTDSGYTF. For the CDR3, the DNA is TGTGCCAGCAGACCCTCCGGGACGGACAGCGGCTACACCTTC.